A selection of T cell receptor beta chains follows, all from one sample in a study of blood T cell repertoires in COVID-19. The repertoire was sequenced with immunoSEQ multiplex PCR; TCRdb's copy has only in-frame clones and lacks some. The sample shows 55,000 to 75,000 clones, more than 90% of them seen only once. Sequences were obtained from peripheral blood. The receptors come from a man in his 60s with acute or convalescent COVID-19. Both conserved end residues are part of each CDR3.

v_gene,j_gene,CDR3aa
TRBV10-2,TRBJ1-6,CASKLQQDNSPLHF
TRBV7-8,TRBJ2-7,CASSYSWADSYEQYF
TRBV28,TRBJ1-5,CASKDLTGARGNQPQHF
TRBV30,TRBJ2-1,CAWSAGQGLNEQFF
TRBV12-3/TRBV12-4,TRBJ1-1,CASKAVWSTEAFF
TRBV3-1/TRBV3-2,TRBJ2-2,CASSQIRGWELFF
TRBV5-1,TRBJ1-2,CASTREGLGGYTF
TRBV14,TRBJ1-2,CASSQARVYNGYTF
TRBV5-1,TRBJ2-7,CASSWGLPPTSYEQYF
TRBV4-1,TRBJ2-3,CASSLRRASGGADTQYF
TRBV5-1,TRBJ2-2,CASSRQGDTGELFF
TRBV9,TRBJ1-6,CASSALLSNSPLHF
TRBV2,TRBJ2-1,CASRPRESYNEQFF
TRBV10-3,TRBJ1-2,CAISGQGPYYYGYTF
TRBV30,TRBJ1-1,CAWGALRNTEAFF
TRBV19,TRBJ1-1,CASKGGDAGEAFF
TRBV18,TRBJ2-3,CASSEVTSTDTQYF
TRBV11-2,TRBJ1-1,CASSSTGGAFF
TRBV7-2,TRBJ1-2,CASSSGTGVLYGYTF
TRBV19,TRBJ1-2,CASHQGLGGYTF
TRBV19,TRBJ1-1,CASSTRVAEAFF
TRBV5-1,TRBJ2-2,CASSLATSGPGELFF
TRBV7-6,TRBJ2-7,CASSLGRGMGSYEQYF
TRBV19,TRBJ1-1,CASSIAGREAFF
TRBV19,TRBJ2-7,CASSIVTDSYEQYF
TRBV3-1/TRBV3-2,TRBJ1-2,CASSQWVRDREDGYTF
TRBV7-2,TRBJ1-1,CASSSRWGELNTEAFF
TRBV19,TRBJ1-5,CASKHGTTDQPQHF
TRBV7-8,TRBJ1-1,CASSLAGPNTEAFF
TRBV3-1/TRBV3-2,TRBJ1-1,CASSEGSWTEAFF
TRBV6-1,TRBJ2-1,CASSERTGVWGNEQFF
TRBV18,TRBJ1-2,CASSPKSQGEIVGYTF
TRBV7-9,TRBJ1-2,CASSLAWGLGYTF
TRBV5-1,TRBJ2-7,CASSLNRGSYEQYF
TRBV9,TRBJ1-1,CASSPHSANTEAFF
TRBV21-1,TRBJ1-6,CASSRMGGSRTGVPSPLHF
TRBV5-1,TRBJ1-1,CASRRQWNTEAFF
TRBV29-1,TRBJ2-3,CSVERALNRGSDTQYF
TRBV2,TRBJ2-1,CASRTPTGWGYNEQFF
TRBV10-3,TRBJ1-2,CAIADRGQGYGYTF
TRBV5-4,TRBJ1-1,CASSPSQRNTEAFF
TRBV7-9,TRBJ2-7,CASSPLAGSRYEQYF
TRBV19,TRBJ2-6,CASSISPGQGRSGANVLTF
TRBV24-1,TRBJ1-2,CATSGAGLSYGYTF
TRBV7-9,TRBJ1-1,CASSARQEMNTEAFF
TRBV5-1,TRBJ1-1,CASSLRGIDTEAFF
TRBV5-4,TRBJ1-4,CASSSETGVTNEKLFF
TRBV5-4,TRBJ2-1,CASRHLAGGPAYNEQFF
TRBV10-3,TRBJ1-2,CAISGWINDRGGGYTF
TRBV6-5,TRBJ1-1,CASSADRAVTEAFF
TRBV7-2,TRBJ1-4,CASSFGTGEEKLFF
TRBV4-1,TRBJ2-1,CASSQGWASSYNEQFF
TRBV18,TRBJ2-7,CASSPPEEGTYEQYF
TRBV12-5,TRBJ1-1,CASGPTGYDTEAFF
TRBV7-9,TRBJ1-2,CASSLRSSEIYGYTF